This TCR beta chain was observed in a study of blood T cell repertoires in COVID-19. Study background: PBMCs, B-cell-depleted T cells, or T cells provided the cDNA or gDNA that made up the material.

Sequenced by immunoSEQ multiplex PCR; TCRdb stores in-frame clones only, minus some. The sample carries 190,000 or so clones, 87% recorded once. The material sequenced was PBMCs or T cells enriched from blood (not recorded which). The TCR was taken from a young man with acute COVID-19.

CDR3 residues: CASRLALNTGELFF. The CDR3 bases are TGTGCCAGCCGGCTAGCGTTAAACACCGGGGAGCTGTTTTTT. This chain uses TRBV5-6 with TRBJ2-2; D may be TRBD2 (6 bases). This CDR3 region has 14 residues. CDR1 and CDR2 from the germline V gene are SGHDT and YYEEEE. The ends were cut back, 7 bases at V and 2 bases at J, with 12 bases in the middle.